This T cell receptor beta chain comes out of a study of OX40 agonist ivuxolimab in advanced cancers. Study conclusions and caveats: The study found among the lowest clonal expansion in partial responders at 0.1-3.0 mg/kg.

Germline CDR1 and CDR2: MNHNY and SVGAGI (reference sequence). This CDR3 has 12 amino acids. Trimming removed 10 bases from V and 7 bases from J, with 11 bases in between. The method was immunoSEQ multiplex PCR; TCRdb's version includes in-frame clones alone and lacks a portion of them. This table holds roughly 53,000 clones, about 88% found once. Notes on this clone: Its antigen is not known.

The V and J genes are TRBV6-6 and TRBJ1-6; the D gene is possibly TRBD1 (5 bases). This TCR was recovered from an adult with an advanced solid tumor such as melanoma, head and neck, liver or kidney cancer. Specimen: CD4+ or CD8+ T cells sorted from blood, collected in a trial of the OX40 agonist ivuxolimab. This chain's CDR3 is CATGRRNSPLHF. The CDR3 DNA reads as TGTGCCACGGGACGGAGGAATTCACCCCTCCACTTT.